These 27 T cell receptor beta chains share one sample of origin, sequenced in a study of cytomegalovirus exposure and HLA in healthy donors (dated by TCRdb to 2016 to 2017). Libraries were constructed by the immunoSEQ multiplex PCR assay. TCRdb carries this immuneACCESS record with in-frame sequences only. Its versions omit some clonotypes, under half of them owing to an unresolved V gene in the studies checked, with the rest unexplained. Here the sample has some 170,000 clones; 80% to 90% occur a single time. 1.4% of the sample is taken by the ten largest. The sample taken for sequencing was PBMCs. These receptors were collected from a young woman in good health and CMV-seronegative.

The CDR3 is CASSLAEMRLEQFF. Here the CDR3 DNA reads TGTGCCAGCAGCTTAGCGGAAATGCGGCTCGAGCAGTTCTTC. The V gene is TRBV7-9, the J gene TRBJ2-1; D is ambiguous. Trimming removed 0 bases at V and 10 bases at J, with 13 bases between. The CDR3 spans 14 residues. Germline loops: CDR1 SEHNR, CDR2 FQNEAQ (reference sequence).

The chain is built from TRBV11-2 and TRBJ2-7, with a possible D match to TRBD2 (6 bases). The V gene lost 4 bases and the J gene lost 6 bases, with 19 bases spanning the gap. The CDR3 covers 15 residues. In germline, CDR1 is SGHAT, CDR2 FQNNGV. The CDR3 here is CASSYDWASEREQYF. In nucleotides, the CDR3 is TGTGCCAGCAGCTACGACTGGGCTAGCGAACGCGAGCAGTACTTC.

The rearrangement links TRBV9 to TRBJ1-3; 7 positions agree with TRBD1. Trimming removed 2 bases from V and 4 bases from J; junction bases left unmatched: 3. This CDR3 is built from 14 residues. Germline V gene sequence: CDR1 SGDLS, CDR2 YYNGEE. In DNA form, the CDR3 reads TGTGCCAGCAGCGTCCGGACAGGAGGAAACACCATATATTTT. The encoded protein is CASSVRTGGNTIYF.

The rearrangement links TRBV19 to TRBJ1-5, with 7 nucleotides matching TRBD1. The CDR3 has 15 amino acids. V was clipped by 7 bases and J by 4 bases; unmatched bases: 10. Germline assignment: CDR1 LNHDA and CDR2 SQIVND (reference sequence). CDR3 bases: TGTGCCAGTACCCCCTGGGGACAGCCGAATCAGCCCCAGCATTTT. Encoded protein: CASTPWGQPNQPQHF.

This chain joins TRBV2 and TRBJ2-1; the D gene is possibly TRBD1 (5 bases). CDR1 SNHLY and CDR2 FYNNEI come from the germline V gene. The CDR3 spans 12 residues. Trimming stripped 8 bases from V and 6 bases from J, with 11 bases between. In nucleotides, the CDR3 is TGTGCCAGCCAGACAGACTTCAATGAGCAGTTCTTC. Protein product: CASQTDFNEQFF.

V usage is TRBV30 and J usage is TRBJ1-6, with a weak D call TRBD1 (5 bases). The V end was cut by 5 bases, the J end by 2 bases, with 10 bases between. The CDR3 is made up of 14 amino acids. The germline V gene has CDR1 GTSNPN and CDR2 SVGIG (reference sequence). The CDR3 bases are TGTGCCTGGGGCGGGGGTACCTATAATTCACCCCTCCACTTT. Encoded protein: CAWGGGTYNSPLHF.

The genes are TRBV6-5 and TRBJ1-6; D not certain. The CDR3 consists of 13 residues. V shed 3 bases and J shed 7 bases, with 7 bases lying between them. Germline V gene data show CDR1 as MNHEY and CDR2 as SVGAGI. The CDR3 sequence is CASSYSGNSPLHF. The CDR3 nucleotides are TGTGCCAGCAGTTATTCGGGAAATTCACCCCTCCACTTT.

This chain links TRBV29-1 with TRBJ2-1; D call uncertain. Per germline, CDR1 SQVTM and CDR2 ANQGSEA. V lost 5 bases, J lost 15 bases, and 17 bases lay in between. The CDR3 extends over 11 amino acids. CDR3 in amino acids: CSVPGEVSPFF. CDR3 bases: TGCAGCGTTCCTGGAGAGGTCTCCCCGTTCTTC.

The V and J genes are TRBV5-1 and TRBJ1-5, with D possibly matching TRBD1 (5 bases). V gave up 3 bases and J gave up 2 bases, with 6 bases separating them. This CDR3 has 13 amino acids. Germline V gives CDR1 SGHRS, CDR2 YFSETQ. CDR3 DNA: TGCGCCAGCAGCTCGACAGGCAATCAGCCCCAGCATTTT. This encodes CASSSTGNQPQHF.

J is TRBJ1-1 and V is TRBV6-1; TRBD1 is a possible D gene (6 bases). The CDR3 length is 16 residues. Germline CDR1 reads MNHNS; CDR2 reads SASEGT. Trimming pared 1 base from V and 0 bases from J, leaving 12 bases between. The DNA of the CDR3 is TGTGCCAGCAGTGAAGTCTTATCAGGGGTGAACACTGAAGCTTTCTTT. It encodes CASSEVLSGVNTEAFF.

This clone appeared once. The chain combines TRBV5-6 with TRBJ1-1, with 12 positions matching TRBD1. Germline-derived CDR1 and CDR2 are SGHDT and YYEEEE. The V and J ends lost 3 bases and 5 bases, in that order; junction bases with no gene match: 5. The CDR3 runs to 15 residues. The CDR3 loop is CASSWGTGGFTEAFF. As DNA, the CDR3 is TGTGCCAGCAGCTGGGGGACAGGGGGCTTTACTGAAGCTTTCTTT.

This clone was detected only a few times. V is TRBV2 and J is TRBJ2-2, with 8 bases matching TRBD1. The trim removed 2 bases at V and 11 bases at J, leaving 4 bases unmatched. The CDR3 contains 13 residues. CDR1 is SNHLY, CDR2 FYNNEI, per germline. As DNA, the CDR3 is TGTGCCAGCAGTGAATTCTCAGGGGGCGAGCTGTTTTTT. Amino acid sequence: CASSEFSGGELFF.

CDR3 in amino acids: CASSFREDRGYTF. The CDR3 nucleotides are TGTGCCAGCAGCTTTAGGGAGGACAGGGGCTACACCTTC. The chain employs TRBV11-2 and TRBJ1-2; 7 nucleotides line up with TRBD1. V was clipped by 3 bases and J by 8 bases; unmatched bases: 6. This CDR3 is 13 amino acids long. The germline V gene encodes CDR1 SGHAT and CDR2 FQNNGV.

The chain has TRBV5-4 and TRBJ1-2; 9 nucleotides line up with TRBD1. The CDR3 is made up of 17 amino acids. The germline gives CDR1 SGHNT, CDR2 YYREEE (reference sequence). Losses at the gene ends were 4 bases for V and 0 bases for J; bases not matched to a gene: 10. Written as DNA, the CDR3 is TGTGCCAGCAGCGGAGGACAGGGGAGAAATACTAACTATGGCTACACCTTC. It translates to CASSGGQGRNTNYGYTF.

The rearrangement uses TRBV29-1 and TRBJ2-7; D is possibly TRBD2 (6 bases). Trimming removed 4 bases from V and 5 bases from J, with 12 bases in between. The CDR3 is 12 amino acids. Germline V gene lookup returns CDR1 SQVTM and CDR2 ANQGSEA. DNA of the CDR3: TGCAGCGTTGCGGGGGTAGTAGACGAGCAGTACTTC. This codes for CSVAGVVDEQYF.

The chain couples TRBV18 to TRBJ1-3; a weak D match, TRBD1 (6 bases). CDR1 is KGHSH and CDR2 is LQKENI in the germline V gene. The CDR3 sequence is 13 residues long. V lost 2 bases, J lost 8 bases, and 10 bases lay in between. The CDR3 DNA reads as TGTGCCAGCTCACCAACAGGGTCGGACACCATATATTTT. This translates into CASSPTGSDTIYF.

This sequence joins TRBV18 and TRBJ2-7; the D is unclear. V dropped 5 bases and J dropped 0 bases, with 11 bases sitting between them. The CDR3 sequence is 14 residues long. Germline values: CDR1 KGHSH, CDR2 LQKENI. CDR3 DNA sequence: TGTGCCAGCTCATTCACAGCTACCTCCTACGAGCAGTACTTC. It is translated as CASSFTATSYEQYF. The whole variable domain, filled in from reference TRBV18 and TRBJ2-7, reads NAGVMQNPRHLVRRRGQEARLRCSPMKGHSHVYWYRQLPEEGLKFMVYLQKENIIDESGMPKERFSAEFPKEGPSILRIQQVVRGDSAAYFCASSFTATSYEQYFGPGTRLTVT.

The chain links TRBV27 to TRBJ2-7; TRBD2 is a possible D gene (5 bases). The CDR3 extends over 14 amino acids. The V end was cut by 5 bases, the J end by 2 bases, with 13 bases between. The V gene's germline CDR1 is MNHEY and CDR2 SMNVEV (reference sequence). DNA of the CDR3: TGTGCCAGCAGTGAAGGCGGAGGACCCTACGAGCAGTACTTC. Its protein is CASSEGGGPYEQYF.

The chain uses TRBV10-3 and TRBJ2-5, with a possible D match to TRBD2 (5 bases). V was cut by 2 bases and J by 4 bases, with 8 bases left in between. Per germline, CDR1 ENHRY and CDR2 SYGVKD. There are 13 residues in the CDR3. CDR3 nucleotide sequence: TGTGCCATCAGTGAGCTCGAGGGAGAGACCCAGTACTTC. The encoded protein is CAISELEGETQYF.

V is TRBV5-1 and J is TRBJ1-1, with 11 nucleotides matching TRBD1. The CDR3 sequence is 17 residues long. The V segment lost 4 bases and the J segment 2 bases; nucleotides outside the gene matches: 10. Germline lookup yields CDR1 SGHRS and CDR2 YFSETQ. DNA of the CDR3: TGCGCCAGCAGCCATACATTGGACAGGGGGCGAAACACTGAAGCTTTCTTT. It encodes CASSHTLDRGRNTEAFF. Complete variable domain (other parts from reference TRBV5-1 and TRBJ1-1): KAGVTQTPRYLIKTRGQQVTLSCSPISGHRSVSWYQQTPGQGLQFLFEYFSETQRNKGNFPGRFSGRQFSNSRSEMNVSTLELGDSALYLCASSHTLDRGRNTEAFFGQGTRLTVV.

The rearrangement uses TRBV5-6 and TRBJ2-3; no reliable D call. Germline V lookup: CDR1 SGHDT, CDR2 YYEEEE. This CDR3 has 13 amino acids. Between the trimmed V and J ends, which lost 0 bases and 2 bases, there was a span of 4 bases. The CDR3 is CASSLGYTDTQYF. The CDR3 bases are TGTGCCAGCAGCTTGGGTTACACAGATACGCAGTATTTT.

This chain links TRBV27 with TRBJ2-7; tentative D call: TRBD2 (5 bases). This CDR3 region has 11 residues. Between the trimmed V and J ends, which lost 7 bases and 3 bases, there was a span of 7 bases. CDR1 and CDR2 (germline): MNHEY, SMNVEV (reference sequence). CDR3 in DNA: TGTGCCAGCATCGGGGACTACGAGCAGTACTTC. This translates into CASIGDYEQYF.

The V call is TRBV4-1, the J call TRBJ2-7; no clear D. This CDR3 contains 13 residues. V was clipped by 2 bases and J by 2 bases, with 7 bases between them. Looked up from germline, CDR1 is MGHRA and CDR2 is YSYEKL. This CDR3 reads CASSQTMTYEQYF. The CDR3 region has the DNA TGCGCCAGCAGCCAAACTATGACCTACGAGCAGTACTTC.

The gene calls are TRBV2 and TRBJ2-5; a weak D match, TRBD1 (5 bases). This CDR3 is built from 14 residues. Germline assignment: CDR1 SNHLY and CDR2 FYNNEI. V lost 7 bases, J lost 5 bases, and 17 bases lay in between. The CDR3: CASTPQGAQETQYF. CDR3 nucleotides: TGTGCCAGCACGCCGCAGGGCGCCCAGGAGACCCAGTACTTC.

Only one count was recorded for this clone. The chain carries TRBV7-6 and TRBJ2-1; 13 bases map to TRBD2. This CDR3 is built from 18 residues. Looked up from germline, CDR1 is SGHVS and CDR2 is FNYEAQ. Trimming at V came to 1 base and at J to 1 base, leaving 4 bases not matched to a gene. The CDR3, as DNA: TGTGCCAGCAGCTTAGATACTAGCGGGGGGGTATCCTACAATGAGCAGTTCTTC. It translates to CASSLDTSGGVSYNEQFF.

This clone came up a few times. This chain uses TRBV11-3 with TRBJ2-2; 8 nucleotides line up with TRBD1. From germline, CDR1 is SGHNT and CDR2 YENEEA. The V gene end was trimmed by 4 bases and the J gene end by 7 bases; junction bases not matched to a gene: 5. There are 14 residues in the CDR3. This CDR3 reads CASSSGGEGGELFF. CDR3 DNA sequence: TGTGCCAGCAGCTCAGGGGGCGAGGGCGGGGAGCTGTTTTTT.

V gene TRBV6-6 combines with J gene TRBJ1-2; TRBD1 agrees at 12 bases. CDR3 length equals 15 residues. Germline CDR1 and CDR2: MNHNY and SVGAGI (reference sequence). The V segment lost 4 bases and the J segment 8 bases; nucleotides outside the gene matches: 8. DNA for the CDR3: TGTGCCAGCAGTTTTCCGGGACAGGGGGCCCGGGGCTACACCTTC. Amino acid sequence: CASSFPGQGARGYTF.